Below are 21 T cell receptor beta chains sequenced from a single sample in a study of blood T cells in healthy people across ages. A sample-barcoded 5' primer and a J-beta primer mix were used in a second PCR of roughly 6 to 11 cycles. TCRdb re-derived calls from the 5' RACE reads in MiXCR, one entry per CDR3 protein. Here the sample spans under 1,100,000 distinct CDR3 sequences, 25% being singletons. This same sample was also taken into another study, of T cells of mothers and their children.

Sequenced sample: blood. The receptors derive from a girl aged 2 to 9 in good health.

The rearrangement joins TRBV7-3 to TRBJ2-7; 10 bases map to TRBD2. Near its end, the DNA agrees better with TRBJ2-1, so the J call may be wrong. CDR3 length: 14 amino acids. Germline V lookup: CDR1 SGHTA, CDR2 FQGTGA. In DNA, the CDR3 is TGTGCCAGCAGCTTTCTAGCGGGAGAAAATGAGCAGTTCTTC. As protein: CASSFLAGENEQFF.

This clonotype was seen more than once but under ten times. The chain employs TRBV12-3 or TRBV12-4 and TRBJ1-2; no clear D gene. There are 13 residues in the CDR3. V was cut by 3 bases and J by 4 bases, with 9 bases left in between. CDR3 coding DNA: TGTGCCAGCAGTTTCGGGGATCGCTATGGCTACACCTTC. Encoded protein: CASSFGDRYGYTF.

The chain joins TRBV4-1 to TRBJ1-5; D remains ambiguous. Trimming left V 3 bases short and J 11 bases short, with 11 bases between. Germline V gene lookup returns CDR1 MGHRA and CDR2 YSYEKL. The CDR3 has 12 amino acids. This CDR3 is CASSQVGGTQHF. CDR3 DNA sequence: TGCGCCAGCAGCCAGGTGGGTGGAACCCAGCATTTT.

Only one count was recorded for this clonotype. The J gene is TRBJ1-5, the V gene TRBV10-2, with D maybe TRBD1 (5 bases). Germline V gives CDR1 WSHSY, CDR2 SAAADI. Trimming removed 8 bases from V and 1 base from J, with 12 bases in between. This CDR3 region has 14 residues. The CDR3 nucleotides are TGCGCCAGCTTCGGGGGTCGGAGCAATCAGCCCCAGCATTTT. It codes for CASFGGRSNQPQHF.

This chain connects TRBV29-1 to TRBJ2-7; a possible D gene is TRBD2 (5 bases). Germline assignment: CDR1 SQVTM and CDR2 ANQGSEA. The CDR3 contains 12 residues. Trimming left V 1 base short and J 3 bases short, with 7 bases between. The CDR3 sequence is CSVEGESYEQYF. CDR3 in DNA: TGCAGCGTTGAAGGGGAGAGCTACGAGCAGTACTTC.

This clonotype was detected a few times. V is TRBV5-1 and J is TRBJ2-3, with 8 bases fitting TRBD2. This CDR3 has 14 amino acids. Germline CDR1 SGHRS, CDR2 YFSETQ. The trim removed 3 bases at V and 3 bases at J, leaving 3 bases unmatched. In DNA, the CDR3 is TGCGCCAGCAGCTCCGGGGGGGTTACAGATACGCAGTATTTT. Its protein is CASSSGGVTDTQYF.

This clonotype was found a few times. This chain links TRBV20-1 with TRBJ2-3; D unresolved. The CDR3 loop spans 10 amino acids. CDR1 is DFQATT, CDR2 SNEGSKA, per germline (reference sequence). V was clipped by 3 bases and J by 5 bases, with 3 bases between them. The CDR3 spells CSASLDTQYF. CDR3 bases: TGCAGTGCTAGTTTAGATACGCAGTATTTT.

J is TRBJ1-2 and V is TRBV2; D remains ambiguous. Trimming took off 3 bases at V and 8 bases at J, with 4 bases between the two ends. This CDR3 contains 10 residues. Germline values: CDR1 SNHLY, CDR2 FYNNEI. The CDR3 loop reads CASSDTGYTF. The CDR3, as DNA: TGTGCCAGCAGTGACACGGGCTACACCTTC.

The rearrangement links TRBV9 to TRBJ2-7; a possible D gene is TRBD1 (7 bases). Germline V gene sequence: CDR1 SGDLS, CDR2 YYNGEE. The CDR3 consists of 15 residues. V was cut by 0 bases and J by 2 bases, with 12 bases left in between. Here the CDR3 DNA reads TGTGCCAGCAGCGTAGGTCCAGGGGGGACCTACGAGCAGTACTTC. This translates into CASSVGPGGTYEQYF.

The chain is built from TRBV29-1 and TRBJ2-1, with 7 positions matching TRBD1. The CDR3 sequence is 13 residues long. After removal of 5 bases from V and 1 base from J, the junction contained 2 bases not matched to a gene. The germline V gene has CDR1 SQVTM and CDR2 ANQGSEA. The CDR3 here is CSVRQGSYNEQFF. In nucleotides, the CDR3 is TGCAGCGTTCGACAGGGATCCTACAATGAGCAGTTCTTC.

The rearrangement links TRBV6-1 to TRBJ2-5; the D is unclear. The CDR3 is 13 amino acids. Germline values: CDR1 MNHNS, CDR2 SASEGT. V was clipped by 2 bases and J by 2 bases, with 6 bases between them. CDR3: CASSEPPQETQYF. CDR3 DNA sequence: TGTGCCAGCAGTGAACCACCTCAAGAGACCCAGTACTTC.

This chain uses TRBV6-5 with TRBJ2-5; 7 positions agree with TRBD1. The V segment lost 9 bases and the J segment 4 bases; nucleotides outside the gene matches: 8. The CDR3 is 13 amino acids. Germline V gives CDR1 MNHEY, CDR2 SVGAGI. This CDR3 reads CASCTGDRETQYF. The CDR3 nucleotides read TGTGCCAGTTGTACAGGGGATCGAGAGACCCAGTACTTC.

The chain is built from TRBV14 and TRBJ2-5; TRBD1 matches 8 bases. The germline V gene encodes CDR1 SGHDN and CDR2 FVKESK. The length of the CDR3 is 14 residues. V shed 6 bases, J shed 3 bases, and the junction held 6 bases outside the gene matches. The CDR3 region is CASRDLDREETQYF. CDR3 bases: TGTGCCAGCAGGGACCTGGACAGGGAAGAGACCCAGTACTTC.

In nucleotides, the CDR3 is TGCGCCAGCAGAACAGTACCGGGACAGGGGAGGAATGAGCAGTTCTTC. Residues: CASRTVPGQGRNEQFF. The chain combines TRBV4-1 with TRBJ2-1, with 10 bases fitting TRBD1. CDR3 size: 16 residues. Losses at the gene ends were 6 bases for V and 7 bases for J; bases not matched to a gene: 12. Germline V gene lookup returns CDR1 MGHRA and CDR2 YSYEKL.

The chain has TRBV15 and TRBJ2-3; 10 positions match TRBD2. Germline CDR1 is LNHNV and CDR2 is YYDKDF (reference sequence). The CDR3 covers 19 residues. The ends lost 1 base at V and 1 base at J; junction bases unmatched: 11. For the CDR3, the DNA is TGTGCCACCAGCAGAGGGTCCAGCGGGGGGGCTACGCGCACAGATACGCAGTATTTT. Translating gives CATSRGSSGGATRTDTQYF.

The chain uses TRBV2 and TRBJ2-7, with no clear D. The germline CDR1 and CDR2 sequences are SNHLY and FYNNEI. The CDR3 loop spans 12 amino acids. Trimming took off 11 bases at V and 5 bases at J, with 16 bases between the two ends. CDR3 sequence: CAGQRSRDEQYF. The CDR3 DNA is TGTGCCGGCCAGAGATCACGCGACGAGCAGTACTTC.

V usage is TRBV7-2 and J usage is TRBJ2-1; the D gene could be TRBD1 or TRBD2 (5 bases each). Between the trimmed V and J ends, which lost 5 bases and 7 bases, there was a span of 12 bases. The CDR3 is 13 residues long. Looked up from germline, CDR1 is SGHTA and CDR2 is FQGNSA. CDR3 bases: TGTGCCAGCAGCGGGACCTTGCGGAATGAGCAGTTCTTC. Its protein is CASSGTLRNEQFF.

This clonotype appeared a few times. The CDR3 loop reads CASSLEPGEDGYTF. The CDR3 bases are TGTGCCAGCAGCTTAGAACCGGGGGAGGATGGCTACACCTTC. V and J are TRBV7-2 and TRBJ1-2; D may be TRBD1 (5 bases). Germline values: CDR1 SGHTA, CDR2 FQGNSA. The V end was cut by 1 base, the J end by 6 bases, with 12 bases between. The CDR3 has 14 residues.

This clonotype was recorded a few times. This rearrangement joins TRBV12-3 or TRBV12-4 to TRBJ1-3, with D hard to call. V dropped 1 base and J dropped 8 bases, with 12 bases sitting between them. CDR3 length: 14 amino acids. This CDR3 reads CASSLDQPRDTIYF. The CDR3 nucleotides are TGTGCCAGCAGTTTAGACCAGCCTCGGGACACCATATATTTT.

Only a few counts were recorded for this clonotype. The CDR3 is CATSDPSGGNSYEQYF. The CDR3, as DNA: TGTGCCACCAGTGACCCAAGCGGGGGGAACTCCTACGAGCAGTACTTC. This sequence joins TRBV24-1 and TRBJ2-7, with TRBD2 matching over 9 bases. The CDR3 contains 16 residues. The V segment lost 4 bases and the J segment 0 bases; nucleotides outside the gene matches: 6. Germline CDR1 is KGHDR and CDR2 is SFDVKD.

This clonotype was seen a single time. The CDR3 region is CASSEGVGETQYF. In nucleotides, the CDR3 is TGTGCCAGTAGTGAGGGGGTAGGAGAGACCCAGTACTTC. This rearrangement joins TRBV19 to TRBJ2-5; D perhaps matches TRBD1 (6 bases). With 5 bases removed from V and 4 bases from J, the gap between germline ends came to 11 bases. Germline V gene data show CDR1 as LNHDA and CDR2 as SQIVND (reference sequence). The CDR3 covers 13 residues. The variable domain in full, completed from reference TRBV19 and TRBJ2-5, reads DGGITQSPKYLFRKEGQNVTLSCEQNLNHDAMYWYRQDPGQGLRLIYYSQIVNDFQKGDIAEGYSVSREKKESFPLTVTSAQKNPTAFYLCASSEGVGETQYFGPGTRLLVL.